These 3 T cell receptor beta chains were sequenced from one sample in a study of CD8+CD57+ T cells in acquired aplastic anemia. Genomic DNA acted as the template from which TCR beta VDJ combination and CDR3 sequence profiling were carried out. Via MiXCR, TCRdb re-called the reads, giving one row per CDR3 protein. The sample lists 68,000 or so distinct CDR3 sequences; roughly half were seen once. Source material: sorted CD4+, CD8+, or CD8+CD57+ T cells (not recorded which) from PBMCs. Source of these receptors: a human donor in good health, serving as a control.

About this clonotype itself: Since no conserved phenylalanine or tryptophan closes the CDR3, a read error is the likely cause. The V gene is TRBV2, the J gene TRBJ1-1; D ambiguous. The germline V gene encodes CDR1 SNHLY and CDR2 FYNNEI. This CDR3 is 10 amino acids long. V lost 6 bases and J lost 4, with 3 bases in between. CDR3 nucleotides: TGTGCCAGCAGATTCACTGAAGCTTTCTCC. Translated: CASRFTEAFS.

At least ten counts were recorded for this clonotype. CDR3 nucleotide sequence: TGTGCCAGCAGCGAAGGGGGGGGGCACGAGACCCAGTACTTC. As protein: CASSEGGGHETQYF. J is TRBJ2-5 and V is TRBV11-2; possible D gene TRBD2, 7 bases. The CDR3 runs 14 residues. The ends were cut back, 5 bases at V and 5 bases at J, with 15 bases in the middle. Germline V lookup: CDR1 SGHAT, CDR2 FQNNGV.

The table lists this clonotype with a count of one. The chain carries TRBV7-9 and TRBJ2-7; 7 nucleotides match TRBD2. This CDR3 comprises 13 residues. V shed 3 bases and J 3 bases; nucleotides not matched to a gene: 2. CDR1 SEHNR and CDR2 FQNEAQ come from the germline V gene (reference sequence). The CDR3 region has the DNA TGTGCCAGCAGCTTTGGGGGGGACTACGAGCAGTACTTC. Protein sequence: CASSFGGDYEQYF.